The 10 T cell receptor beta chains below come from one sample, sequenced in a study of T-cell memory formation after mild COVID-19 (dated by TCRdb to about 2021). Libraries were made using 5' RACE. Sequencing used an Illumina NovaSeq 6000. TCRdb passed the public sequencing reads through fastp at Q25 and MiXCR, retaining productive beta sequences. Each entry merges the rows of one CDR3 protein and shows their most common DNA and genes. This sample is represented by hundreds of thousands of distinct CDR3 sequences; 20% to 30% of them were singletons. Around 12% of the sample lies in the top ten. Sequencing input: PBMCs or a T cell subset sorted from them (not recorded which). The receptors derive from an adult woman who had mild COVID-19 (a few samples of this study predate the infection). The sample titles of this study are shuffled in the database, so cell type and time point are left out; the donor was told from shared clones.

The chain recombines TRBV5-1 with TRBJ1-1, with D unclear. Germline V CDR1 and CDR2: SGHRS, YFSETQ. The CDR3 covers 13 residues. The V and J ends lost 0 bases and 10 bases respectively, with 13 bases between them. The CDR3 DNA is TGCGCCAGCAGCTTGGACAGCCCCAATGGAGCTTTCTTT. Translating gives CASSLDSPNGAFF.

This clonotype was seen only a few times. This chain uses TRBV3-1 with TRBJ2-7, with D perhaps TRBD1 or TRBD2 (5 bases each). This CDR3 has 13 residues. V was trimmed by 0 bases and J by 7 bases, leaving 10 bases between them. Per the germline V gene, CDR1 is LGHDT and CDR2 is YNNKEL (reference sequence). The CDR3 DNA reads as TGTGCCAGCAGCCAAGATCGGGGACCGGAGCAGTACTTC. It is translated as CASSQDRGPEQYF.

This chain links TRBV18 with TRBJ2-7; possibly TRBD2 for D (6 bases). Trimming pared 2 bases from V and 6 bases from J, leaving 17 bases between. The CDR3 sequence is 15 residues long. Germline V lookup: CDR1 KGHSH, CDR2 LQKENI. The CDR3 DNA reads TGTGCCAGCTCACCAGCCCGGGGGACCCTCAGCGAGCAGTACTTC. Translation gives CASSPARGTLSEQYF.

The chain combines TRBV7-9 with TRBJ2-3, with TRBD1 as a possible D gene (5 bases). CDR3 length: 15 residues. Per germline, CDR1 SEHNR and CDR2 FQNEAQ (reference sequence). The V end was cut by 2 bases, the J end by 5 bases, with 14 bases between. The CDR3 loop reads CASSLRRQGGDTQYF. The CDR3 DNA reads TGTGCCAGCAGCTTAAGGCGGCAGGGCGGAGATACGCAGTATTTT.

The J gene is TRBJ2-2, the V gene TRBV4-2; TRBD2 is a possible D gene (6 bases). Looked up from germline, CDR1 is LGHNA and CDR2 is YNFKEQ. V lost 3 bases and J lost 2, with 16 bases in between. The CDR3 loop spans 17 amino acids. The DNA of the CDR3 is TGTGCCAGCAGCCAGTCGGCCCAGCGGGCCAACACCGGGGAGCTGTTTTTT. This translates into CASSQSAQRANTGELFF.

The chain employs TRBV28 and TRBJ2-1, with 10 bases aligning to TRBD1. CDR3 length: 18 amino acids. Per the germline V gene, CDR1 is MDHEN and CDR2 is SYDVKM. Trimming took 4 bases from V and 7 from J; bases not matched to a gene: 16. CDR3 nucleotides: TGTGCCAGCAGTTCATTCAACCGGGACAGGGGTGTAGGTAATGAGCAGTTCTTC. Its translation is CASSSFNRDRGVGNEQFF.

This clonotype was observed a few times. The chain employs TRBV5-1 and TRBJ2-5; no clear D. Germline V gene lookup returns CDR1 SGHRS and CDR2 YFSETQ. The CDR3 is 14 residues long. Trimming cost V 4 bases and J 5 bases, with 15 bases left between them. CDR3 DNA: TGCGCCAGCAGCCACGAAGTGACGGTGGAGACCCAGTACTTC. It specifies CASSHEVTVETQYF.

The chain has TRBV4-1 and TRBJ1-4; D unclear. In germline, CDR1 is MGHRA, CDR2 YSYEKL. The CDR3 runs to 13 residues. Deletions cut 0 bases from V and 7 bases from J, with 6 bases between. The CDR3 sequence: CASSQDWGEKLFF. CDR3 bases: TGCGCCAGCAGCCAAGATTGGGGTGAAAAACTGTTTTTT.

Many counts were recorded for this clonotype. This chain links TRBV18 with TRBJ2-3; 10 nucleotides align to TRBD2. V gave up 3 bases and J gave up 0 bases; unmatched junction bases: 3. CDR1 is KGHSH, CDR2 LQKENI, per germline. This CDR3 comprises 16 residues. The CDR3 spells CASSPKAGGSTDTQYF. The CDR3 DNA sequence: TGTGCCAGCTCACCGAAAGCGGGGGGGAGCACAGATACGCAGTATTTT. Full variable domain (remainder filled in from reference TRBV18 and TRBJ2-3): NAGVMQNPRHLVRRRGQEARLRCSPMKGHSHVYWYRQLPEEGLKFMVYLQKENIIDESGMPKERFSAEFPKEGPSILRIQQVVRGDSAAYFCASSPKAGGSTDTQYFGPGTRLTVL.

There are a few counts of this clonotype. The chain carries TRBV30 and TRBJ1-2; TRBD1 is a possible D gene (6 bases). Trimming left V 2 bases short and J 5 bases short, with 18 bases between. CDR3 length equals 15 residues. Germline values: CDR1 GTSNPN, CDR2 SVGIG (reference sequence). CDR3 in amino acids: CAWSKTLDRNYGYTF. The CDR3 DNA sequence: TGTGCCTGGAGTAAGACCCTCGACAGGAATTATGGCTACACCTTC.